The rows below give T cell receptor beta chains drawn from one sample of a study of beta chain features in type 1 diabetes. Some clones are missing from TCRdb's copy, which holds only in-frame ones; the method was immunoSEQ multiplex PCR. The table records roughly 150,000 clones, roughly 59% of them present only once. Sequencing used naive CD4+ T cells from blood. These TCRs come from a man aged 25-45 years with type 1 diabetes. Both conserved end residues are part of each CDR3. D genes are given only for firm matches. Size is stated for part of the rows, as once, few or many counts, or as a class when the clone is expanded.

d_gene	len	v_gene	abundance	j_gene	CDR3aa	CDR3nt
NA	14	TRBV18	NA	TRBJ2-7	CASSPQGAPSEQYF	TGTGCCAGCTCCCCACAGGGAGCCCCGAGTGAGCAGTACTTC
NA	13	TRBV6-6	NA	TRBJ2-7	CASSDHRFLEQYF	TGTGCCAGCAGCGACCATAGGTTTCTCGAGCAGTACTTC
TRBD1	15	TRBV7-9	NA	TRBJ1-5	CASSMGQIPNQPQHF	TGTGCCAGCAGCATGGGACAGATCCCCAATCAGCCCCAGCATTTT
TRBD1	15	TRBV30	NA	TRBJ1-5	CAWSAGTGLGQPQHF	TGTGCCTGGAGTGCCGGGACAGGGTTAGGTCAGCCCCAGCATTTT
NA	16	TRBV29-1	few	TRBJ2-1	CSVEGEVTHSYNEQFF	TGCAGCGTTGAAGGTGAGGTGACCCACTCCTACAATGAGCAGTTCTTC
NA	14	TRBV7-2	NA	TRBJ1-2	CASSWRNREGGYTF	TGTGCCAGCAGCTGGCGGAACAGGGAGGGTGGCTACACCTTC
NA	14	TRBV7-2	NA	TRBJ2-2	CASSLADGTGELFF	TGTGCCAGCAGCTTAGCAGACGGTACCGGGGAGCTGTTTTTT
NA	12	TRBV30	NA	TRBJ1-1	CAWRTENTEAFF	TGTGCCTGGAGAACAGAGAACACTGAAGCTTTCTTT
NA	10	TRBV20-1	NA	TRBJ2-1	CSVSYNEQFF	TGCAGTGTCTCCTACAATGAGCAGTTCTTC
NA	11	TRBV30	NA	TRBJ2-1	CAWALHGEQFF	TGTGCCTGGGCGCTACATGGCGAGCAGTTCTTC
NA	15	TRBV2	NA	TRBJ2-2	CASSDQRQNTGKLFF	TGTGCCAGCAGTGATCAACGTCAGAACACCGGGAAGCTGTTTTTT
TRBD1	13	TRBV5-6	NA	TRBJ2-5	CASSETGPETQYF	TGTGCCAGCAGCGAGACAGGGCCTGAGACCCAGTACTTC
NA	11	TRBV20-1	NA	TRBJ1-1	CSVRGNTEAFF	TGCAGTGTACGGGGGAACACTGAAGCTTTCTTT
NA	13	TRBV29-1	NA	TRBJ1-3	CSVRPWGGNTIYF	TGCAGCGTTAGGCCCTGGGGCGGGAACACCATATATTTT
NA	13	TRBV7-9	NA	TRBJ1-2	CASRLDRSDGYTF	TGTGCCAGCAGGTTAGACAGGTCCGATGGCTACACCTTC
NA	12	TRBV7-9	NA	TRBJ1-2	CASSPAAHGYTF	TGTGCCAGCAGCCCTGCCGCCCATGGCTACACCTTC
NA	12	TRBV29-1	NA	TRBJ2-2	CSVGENTGELFF	TGCAGCGTTGGAGAAAACACCGGGGAGCTGTTTTTT
NA	9	TRBV29-1	NA	TRBJ1-1	CSVEDDAFF	TGCAGCGTTGAAGATGACGCTTTCTTT
TRBD2	16	TRBV27	NA	TRBJ2-3	CASKGLAGGSPDTQYF	TGTGCCAGCAAGGGACTAGCGGGGGGCAGTCCAGATACGCAGTATTTT
TRBD1	14	TRBV5-1	NA	TRBJ1-2	CASSLPGQGYGYTF	TGCGCCAGCAGCTTGCCGGGACAGGGTTATGGCTACACCTTC
TRBD2	17	TRBV29-1	NA	TRBJ2-1	CSGRTSGGGFSYNEQFF	TGCAGCGGTCGGACTAGCGGGGGGGGATTCTCCTACAATGAGCAGTTCTTC
NA	13	TRBV12-5	NA	TRBJ2-3	CASGPPSTDTQYF	TGTGCTAGTGGCCCCCCGAGCACAGATACGCAGTATTTT
TRBD1	12	TRBV29-1	NA	TRBJ2-7	CSSSDRDDEQYF	TGCAGCTCAAGCGACAGGGACGACGAGCAGTACTTC
TRBD2	14	TRBV2	NA	TRBJ2-7	CASRRAGSSYEQYF	TGTGCCAGCAGGAGAGCGGGGAGCTCCTACGAGCAGTACTTC
NA	13	TRBV30	NA	TRBJ2-5	CAWSGLLQETQYF	TGTGCCTGGAGTGGACTTTTACAAGAGACCCAGTACTTC
NA	14	TRBV29-1	few	TRBJ2-5	CSVGVLSTQETQYF	TGCAGCGTTGGGGTCTTAAGTACACAAGAGACCCAGTACTTC
NA	13	TRBV29-1	NA	TRBJ1-1	CSVHIQGYTEAFF	TGCAGCGTCCACATACAGGGTTACACTGAAGCTTTCTTT
TRBD1	13	TRBV7-9	NA	TRBJ1-2	CASSYSPRQGISF	TGTGCCAGCAGCTACTCGCCCCGACAGGGCATATCCTTC
NA	15	TRBV30	NA	TRBJ2-7	CAWSGGAVRKYEQYF	TGTGCCTGGAGTGGCGGGGCCGTTCGGAAGTACGAGCAGTACTTC
TRBD1	14	TRBV28	NA	TRBJ2-7	CASSSQGARYEQYF	TGTGCCAGCAGTTCACAGGGGGCGCGATACGAGCAGTACTTC
NA	13	TRBV13	once	TRBJ1-2	CASSFGSNYGYTF	TGTGCCAGCAGCTTTGGCAGTAACTATGGCTACACCTTC
TRBD1	13	TRBV9	NA	TRBJ2-7	CASSRDRDYEQYF	TGTGCCAGCAGCAGGGACAGGGACTACGAGCAGTACTTC
NA	14	TRBV6-5	NA	TRBJ1-2	CASSYGTPNYGYTF	TGTGCCAGCAGTTACGGGACACCTAACTATGGCTACACCTTC
NA	15	TRBV7-9	once	TRBJ1-6	CASSGGDMGDSPLHF	TGTGCCAGCAGCGGAGGGGACATGGGGGATTCACCCCTCCACTTT
TRBD1	15	TRBV30	NA	TRBJ2-7	CAWSQKTGVGDEQYF	TGTGCCTGGAGTCAAAAGACAGGGGTGGGTGACGAGCAGTACTTC
TRBD1	13	TRBV30	NA	TRBJ2-7	CAWKGTGEYEQYF	TGTGCCTGGAAGGGGACAGGGGAGTACGAGCAGTACTTC
TRBD1	15	TRBV7-2	NA	TRBJ2-3	CASSLIEGAGDTQYF	TGTGCCAGCAGCTTAATTGAGGGGGCAGGAGATACGCAGTATTTT
NA	15	TRBV10-3	NA	TRBJ2-1	CAISEAGLAGNEQFF	TGTGCCATCAGTGAGGCGGGGCTAGCCGGCAATGAGCAGTTCTTC
NA	15	TRBV9	NA	TRBJ2-3	CASSVDHRSQDTQYF	TGTGCCAGCAGCGTAGACCACAGGAGCCAAGATACGCAGTATTTT
NA	11	TRBV18	NA	TRBJ2-1	CASSPGYEQFF	TGTGCCAGCTCTCCCGGGTATGAGCAGTTCTTC
NA	13	TRBV7-2	NA	TRBJ1-4	CASSSERGEKLFF	TGTGCCAGCAGCTCAGAGCGGGGTGAAAAACTGTTTTTT
NA	16	TRBV7-2	NA	TRBJ2-5	CASSYGWSGYQETQYF	TGTGCCAGCAGCTACGGCTGGAGCGGGTACCAAGAGACCCAGTACTTC
NA	14	TRBV30	NA	TRBJ1-6	CAWSDSGMNSPLHF	TGTGCCTGGAGTGACAGCGGAATGAATTCACCCCTCCACTTT
NA	11	TRBV29-1	NA	TRBJ2-3	CSVDSTDTQYF	TGCAGCGTTGACAGCACAGATACGCAGTATTTT
NA	14	TRBV7-2	NA	TRBJ2-6	CASSFGTTSNVLTF	TGTGCCAGCAGCTTTGGGACAACTTCCAACGTCCTGACTTTC
NA	14	TRBV6-5	NA	TRBJ2-1	CASSYRLPTSEQFF	TGTGCCAGCAGTTACCGCTTACCGACGAGTGAGCAGTTCTTC
NA	16	TRBV4-3	NA	TRBJ2-3	CASSQANSGEADTQYF	TGCGCCAGCAGCCAAGCGAACTCAGGGGAAGCAGATACGCAGTATTTT
NA	15	TRBV9	NA	TRBJ2-5	CASSLTPFPEETQYF	TGTGCCAGCAGCCTTACTCCTTTTCCGGAGGAGACCCAGTACTTC
NA	13	TRBV14	NA	TRBJ2-5	CASSQFSVETQYF	TGTGCCAGCAGCCAGTTTTCGGTAGAGACCCAGTACTTC
NA	15	TRBV9	NA	TRBJ2-1	CASSADGSSYNEQFF	TGTGCCAGCAGCGCGGACGGAAGCTCCTACAATGAGCAGTTCTTC
TRBD1	13	TRBV10-3	NA	TRBJ1-4	CAIRGQDNEKLFF	TGTGCCATCAGGGGACAGGATAATGAAAAACTGTTTTTT
NA	13	TRBV14	NA	TRBJ2-7	CASSQDRDYEQYF	TGTGCCAGCAGCCAAGATCGGGACTACGAGCAGTACTTC
NA	12	TRBV23-1	NA	TRBJ1-4	CASSHGPAELFF	TGCGCCAGCAGTCACGGGCCTGCGGAACTGTTTTTT
NA	16	TRBV10-3	NA	TRBJ2-3	CAISESGADNTDTQYF	TGTGCCATCAGTGAGTCGGGCGCGGATAACACAGATACGCAGTATTTT
NA	14	TRBV7-2	NA	TRBJ2-3	CASSRLVSTDTQYF	TGTGCCAGCAGCCGTTTGGTTAGCACAGATACGCAGTATTTT